The 20 T cell receptor beta chains in this list originate from one sample, sequenced in a study of blood T cells in healthy people across ages. With a J-beta primer mix and a sample-barcoded 5' primer, a second PCR ran about 6 to 11 cycles. TCRdb reanalysed the 5' RACE reads using MiXCR and keeps one entry per CDR3 protein. There are about 800,000 distinct CDR3 sequences in the sample; about 42% occur only once, and 18% lies in the top ten. Input material: blood. These receptors were collected from a man older than 75 in good health.

This clonotype was detected a few times. The CDR3 bases are TGTGCCAGCAGCCCTCACAGGGGGCGCTTCTCTGGGGCCAACGTCCTGACTTTC. As protein: CASSPHRGRFSGANVLTF. V usage is TRBV9 and J usage is TRBJ2-6; the match to TRBD1 covers 9 bases. CDR3 length: 18 amino acids. Looked up from germline, CDR1 is SGDLS and CDR2 is YYNGEE. The V gene end was trimmed by 4 bases and the J gene end by 0 bases; junction bases not matched to a gene: 8. The variable domain in full, completed from reference TRBV9 and TRBJ2-6, reads DSGVTQTPKHLITATGQRVTLRCSPRSGDLSVYWYQQSLDQGLQFLIQYYNGEERAKGNILERFSAQQFPDLHSELNLSSLELGDSALYFCASSPHRGRFSGANVLTFGAGSRLTVL.

This clonotype occurred a few times. The V call is TRBV25-1, the J call TRBJ2-3; no firm D call. CDR1 MGHDK and CDR2 SYGVNS come from the germline V gene. CDR3 length: 12 residues. Trimming shortened V by 1 base and J by 10 bases, and 9 bases separated the two germline ends. The CDR3 sequence: CASSESHSAQYF. The CDR3 DNA follows: TGTGCCAGCAGTGAATCTCATTCGGCGCAGTATTTT.

This clonotype was found a few times. The chain has TRBV7-2 and TRBJ2-6, with D possibly being TRBD2 (6 bases). CDR3 length: 16 amino acids. Germline CDR1 SGHTA, CDR2 FQGNSA. The germline V and J ends were trimmed by 4 bases and 4 bases, with 14 bases remaining between them. In nucleotides, the CDR3 is TGTGCCAGCAGCTCCAGGTTCGGGGGAGGGGCCAACGTCCTGACTTTC. Protein product: CASSSRFGGGANVLTF.

The table lists this clonotype with a few counts. The chain recombines TRBV5-1 with TRBJ1-2; tentatively, D is TRBD1 (5 bases). V lost 2 bases, J lost 7 bases, and 21 bases lay in between. This CDR3 spans 16 amino acids. In germline, CDR1 is SGHRS, CDR2 YFSETQ. This CDR3 is CASSFLQDGGLGGYTF. CDR3 DNA: TGCGCCAGCAGCTTCCTACAGGACGGTGGTCTCGGTGGCTACACCTTC.

Concerning this clonotype itself: The junction departs from germline at one end; a sequencing error may be responsible. The J gene is TRBJ1-6, the V gene TRBV4-3; D unclear. CDR3 length equals 16 residues. The germline V gene has CDR1 LGHNA and CDR2 YSLEER. CDR3 bases: TGCGTCAGCAGCCAAGACGCAAAGAGGCGGAATTCACCCCTCCACTTT. Residues: CVSSQDAKRRNSPLHF.

This clonotype was observed a few times. V usage is TRBV28 and J usage is TRBJ1-2, with D uncertain. The CDR3 runs to 11 residues. Trimming left V 4 bases short and J 8 bases short, with 8 bases between. Germline CDR1 is MDHEN and CDR2 is SYDVKM. CDR3 nucleotide sequence: TGTGCCAGCAGTTACTATCGGGGCTACACCTTC. It encodes CASSYYRGYTF.

This clonotype was detected many times. The CDR3 protein is CASSLFVLGNEQYF. CDR3 nucleotide sequence: TGTGCCAGCAGCTTATTTGTTTTGGGCAATGAGCAGTACTTC. This chain uses TRBV7-2 with TRBJ2-5; D uncertain. Germline CDR1 and CDR2: SGHTA and FQGNSA. Trimming stripped 2 bases from V and 11 bases from J, with 18 bases between. The CDR3 is 14 amino acids.

The rearrangement links TRBV3-1 to TRBJ2-6; maybe TRBD2 (5 bases). Trimming took 5 bases from V and 0 from J, leaving 11 bases between them. The CDR3 consists of 16 residues. Germline values: CDR1 LGHDT, CDR2 YNNKEL (reference sequence). CDR3 residues: CASSVDWSSGANVLTF. The CDR3 nucleotides read TGTGCCAGCAGCGTGGACTGGAGCTCTGGGGCCAACGTCCTGACTTTC.

CDR3 DNA: TGTGCCAGCAGCTGGCGACAGGGGACTATGTACAATGAGCAGTTCTTC. It specifies CASSWRQGTMYNEQFF. The V and J genes are TRBV7-2 and TRBJ2-1; TRBD1 is a possible D gene (8 bases). Per the germline V gene, CDR1 is SGHTA and CDR2 is FQGNSA. This CDR3 is built from 16 residues. V was trimmed by 4 bases and J by 4 bases, leaving 17 bases between them.

V and J are TRBV12-3 or TRBV12-4 and TRBJ1-5, with D tentatively TRBD1 (5 bases). This CDR3 comprises 15 residues. V lost 5 bases, J lost 4 bases, and 15 bases lay in between. DNA for the CDR3: TGTGCCAGCAGTCTTCTCGGGGGGAGGAATCAGCCCCAGCATTTT. This gives the protein CASSLLGGRNQPQHF.

Regarding this clonotype: Given a much more abundant clone one base away, this may be a read error. This sequence joins TRBV6-5 and TRBJ2-7, with D perhaps TRBD2 (5 bases). Trimming removed 5 bases from V and 3 bases from J, with 11 bases in between. Germline assignment: CDR1 MNHEY and CDR2 SVGAGI. The CDR3 loop spans 13 amino acids. CDR3 coding DNA: TGTGCCAGCAGTGCCTCCGGGAACTACGAGCAGTACTTC. This codes for CASSASGNYEQYF.

The table lists this clonotype with a few counts. The gene calls are TRBV7-2 and TRBJ2-3; 10 bases match TRBD2. V was clipped by 0 bases and J by 4 bases; unmatched bases: 7. Per germline, CDR1 SGHTA and CDR2 FQGNSA. This CDR3 is 17 amino acids long. The CDR3, as DNA: TGTGCCAGCAGCTTAGCGTCTAGCGGGAGAGGAGCAGATACGCAGTATTTT. Translated: CASSLASSGRGADTQYF.

This clonotype was counted between two and nine times. The chain joins TRBV25-1 to TRBJ2-5, with 11 bases fitting TRBD2. The CDR3 extends over 15 amino acids. The germline gives CDR1 MGHDK, CDR2 SYGVNS. V shed 5 bases, J shed 1 base, and the junction held 3 bases outside the gene matches. The CDR3 region has the DNA TGTGCCAGCAGTCCTAGCGGGAGGTCCCAAGAGACCCAGTACTTC. Amino acid sequence: CASSPSGRSQETQYF. Full variable domain (outside the CDR3, taken from reference TRBV25-1 and TRBJ2-5): EADIYQTPRYLVIGTGKKITLECSQTMGHDKMYWYQQDPGMELHLIHYSYGVNSTEKGDLSSESTVSRIRTEHFPLTLESARPSHTSQYLCASSPSGRSQETQYFGPGTRLLVL.

The chain recombines TRBV29-1 with TRBJ2-7, with D unresolved. Germline assignment: CDR1 SQVTM and CDR2 ANQGSEA. V was shortened by 4 bases and J by 7 bases, with 8 bases between the two germline ends. The CDR3 extends over 10 amino acids. DNA for the CDR3: TGCAGCGTTGTCTTCTATGAGCAGTACTTC. It specifies CSVVFYEQYF.

The chain uses TRBV10-2 and TRBJ1-5, with a tentative D call TRBD1 (5 bases). Germline assignment: CDR1 WSHSY and CDR2 SAAADI. The CDR3 spans 14 residues. With 6 bases removed from V and 6 bases from J, the gap between germline ends came to 15 bases. CDR3 protein: CASRPSGTGQPQHF. DNA for the CDR3: TGCGCCAGCAGGCCCTCAGGGACGGGTCAGCCCCAGCATTTT.

The chain links TRBV7-2 to TRBJ2-2; TRBD2 matches at 11 bases. CDR3 length equals 16 residues. After removal of 1 base from V and 7 bases from J, the junction contained 5 bases not matched to a gene. CDR1 and CDR2 (germline): SGHTA, FQGNSA. Written as DNA, the CDR3 is TGTGCCAGCAGCTTAGGGGGACTAGCGGTATACGGGGAGCTGTTTTTT. This encodes CASSLGGLAVYGELFF.

This chain connects TRBV7-9 to TRBJ2-1; possible D gene TRBD2, 6 bases. The CDR3 length is 13 residues. CDR1 SEHNR and CDR2 FQNEAQ come from the germline V gene (reference sequence). Trimming removed 0 bases from V and 14 bases from J, with 14 bases in between. The CDR3 nucleotides are TGTGCCAGCAGCTTAGCGAGTACGGGAGTCGAGTTCTTC. Protein product: CASSLASTGVEFF.

This sequence joins TRBV7-2 and TRBJ2-2, with 13 nucleotides matching TRBD2. With 6 bases clipped from V and 5 bases from J, the junction kept 9 bases outside the gene matches. CDR1 SGHTA and CDR2 FQGNSA come from the germline V gene. The CDR3 extends over 17 amino acids. The CDR3 DNA is TGTGCCAGCAGGCATGGACTAGCGGGAGCGGGAACCGGGGAGCTGTTTTTT. It is translated as CASRHGLAGAGTGELFF.

With regard to this clonotype: A much larger clone sits a single nucleotide away, making a read error possible. The chain carries TRBV20-1 and TRBJ2-7; 11 bases map to TRBD2. The CDR3 spans 13 residues. Trimming took 5 bases from V and 4 from J; bases not matched to a gene: 4. The germline V gene has CDR1 DFQATT and CDR2 SNEGSKA (reference sequence). CDR3 bases: TGCAGTGCTTTGACTAGCGGGAATTACGAGCAGTACTTC. Its translation: CSALTSGNYEQYF.

The DNA for the CDR3 is TGTGCCAGCAGTCAAACGGACTCGAGCTCCTACGAGCAGTACTTC. This codes for CASSQTDSSSYEQYF. V is TRBV28 and J is TRBJ2-7; possible D gene TRBD2, 5 bases. The CDR3 contains 15 residues. Per germline, CDR1 MDHEN and CDR2 SYDVKM. V lost 5 bases and J 0 bases, leaving 14 bases between the germline ends.